This T cell receptor (beta chain) was recovered during a study of T-cell reconstitution after alpha-beta-depleted transplantation in children. Germline V CDR1 and CDR2: MNHEY, SMNVEV (reference sequence). Trimming cost V 3 bases and J 2 bases; bases outside gene matches: 10. This CDR3 has 17 amino acids. Using unique molecular identifiers, the investigators prepared the TCRbeta library. TCRdb called the PCR reads again in MiXCR, with one record for every CDR3 protein. The table lists around 800,000 distinct CDR3 sequences, 15% to 20% of them singletons. The chain couples TRBV27 to TRBJ1-2; 9 bases are a match to TRBD1. This clonotype originated in a male patient aged 10 to 17 who had a stem cell transplant for acute lymphoblastic leukemia, so the T cells may come from the graft donor. The input for sequencing was PBMCs, mostly from graft donor cells, taken 360 days after TCRalphabeta/CD19-depleted stem cell transplant. CDR3 sequence (DNA): TGTGCCAGCAGTTTGGCGGGGGGACAGGGATTGAACTATGGCTACACCTTC. This codes for CASSLAGGQGLNYGYTF.